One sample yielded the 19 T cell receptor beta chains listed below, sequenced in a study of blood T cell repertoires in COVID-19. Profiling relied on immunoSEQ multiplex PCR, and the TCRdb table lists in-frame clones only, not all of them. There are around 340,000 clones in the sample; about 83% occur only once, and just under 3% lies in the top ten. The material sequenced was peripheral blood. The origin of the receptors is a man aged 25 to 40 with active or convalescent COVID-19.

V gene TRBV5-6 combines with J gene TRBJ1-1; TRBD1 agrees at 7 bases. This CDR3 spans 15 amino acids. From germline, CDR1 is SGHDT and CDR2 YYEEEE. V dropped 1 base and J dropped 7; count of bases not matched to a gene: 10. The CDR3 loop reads CASSLFGGTAYEAFF. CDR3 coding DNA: TGTGCCAGCAGCTTGTTTGGAGGGACAGCGTATGAAGCTTTCTTT.

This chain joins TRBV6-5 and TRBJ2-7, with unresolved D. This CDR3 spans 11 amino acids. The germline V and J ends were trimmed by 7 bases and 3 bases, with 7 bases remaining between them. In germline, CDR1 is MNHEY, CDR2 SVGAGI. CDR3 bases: TGTGCCAGCATCCCAGACTACGAGCAGTACTTC. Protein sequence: CASIPDYEQYF.

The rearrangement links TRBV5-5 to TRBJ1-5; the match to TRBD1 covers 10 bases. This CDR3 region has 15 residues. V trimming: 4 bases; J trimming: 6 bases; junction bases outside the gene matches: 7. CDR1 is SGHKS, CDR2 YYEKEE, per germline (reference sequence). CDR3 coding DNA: TGTGCCAGCAGCCCATGGACAGGGGGTCTTCAGCCCCAGCATTTT. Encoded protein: CASSPWTGGLQPQHF.

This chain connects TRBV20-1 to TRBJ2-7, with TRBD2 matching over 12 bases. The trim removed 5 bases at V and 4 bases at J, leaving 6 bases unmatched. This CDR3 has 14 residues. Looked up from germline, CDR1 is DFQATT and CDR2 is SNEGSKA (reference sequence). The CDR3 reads CSARATSGGYEQYF. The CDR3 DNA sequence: TGCAGTGCTCGTGCCACTAGCGGGGGGTACGAGCAGTACTTC.

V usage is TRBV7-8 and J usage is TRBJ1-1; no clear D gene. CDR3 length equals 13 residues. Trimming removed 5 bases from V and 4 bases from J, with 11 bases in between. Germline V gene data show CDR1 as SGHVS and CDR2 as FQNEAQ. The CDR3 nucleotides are TGTGCCAGCAGCCATGACGAGGGCACTGAAGCTTTCTTT. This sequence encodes CASSHDEGTEAFF.

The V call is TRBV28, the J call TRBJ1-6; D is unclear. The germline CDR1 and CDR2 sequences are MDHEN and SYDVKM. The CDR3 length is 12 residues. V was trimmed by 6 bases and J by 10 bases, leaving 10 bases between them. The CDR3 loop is CASRYGESPLHF. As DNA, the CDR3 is TGTGCCAGCAGGTACGGGGAATCACCCCTCCACTTT.

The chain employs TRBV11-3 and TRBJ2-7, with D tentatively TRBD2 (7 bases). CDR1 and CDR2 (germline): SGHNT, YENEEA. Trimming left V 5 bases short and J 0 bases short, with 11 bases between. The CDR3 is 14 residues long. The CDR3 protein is CASSQRGGSYEQYF. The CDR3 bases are TGTGCCAGCAGCCAGAGGGGGGGCTCCTACGAGCAGTACTTC.

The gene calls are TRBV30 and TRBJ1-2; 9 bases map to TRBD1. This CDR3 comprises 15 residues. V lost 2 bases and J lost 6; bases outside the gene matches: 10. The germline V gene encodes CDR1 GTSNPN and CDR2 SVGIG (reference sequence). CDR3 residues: CAWSQKRTGGDGYTF. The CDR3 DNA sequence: TGTGCCTGGAGTCAAAAACGAACAGGGGGCGATGGCTACACCTTC.

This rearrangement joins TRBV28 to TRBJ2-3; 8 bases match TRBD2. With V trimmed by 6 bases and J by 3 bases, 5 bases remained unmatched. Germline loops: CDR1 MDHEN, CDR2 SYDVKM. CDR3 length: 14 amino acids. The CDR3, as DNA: TGTGCCAGCAGCCGAGCGGGAGTAACAGATACGCAGTATTTT. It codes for CASSRAGVTDTQYF.

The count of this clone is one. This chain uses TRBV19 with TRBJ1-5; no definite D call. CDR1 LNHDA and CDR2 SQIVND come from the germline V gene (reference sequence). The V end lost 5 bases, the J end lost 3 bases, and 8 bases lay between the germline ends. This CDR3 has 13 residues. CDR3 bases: TGTGCCAGTAGTGCGCAAACCAATCAGCCCCAGCATTTT. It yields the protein CASSAQTNQPQHF.

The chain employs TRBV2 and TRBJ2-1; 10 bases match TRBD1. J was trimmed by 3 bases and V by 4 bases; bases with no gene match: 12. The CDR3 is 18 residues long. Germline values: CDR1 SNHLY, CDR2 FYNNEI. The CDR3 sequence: CASSGGWDRDRGYNEQFF. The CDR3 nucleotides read TGTGCCAGCAGTGGGGGGTGGGACCGGGACAGGGGCTACAATGAGCAGTTCTTC.

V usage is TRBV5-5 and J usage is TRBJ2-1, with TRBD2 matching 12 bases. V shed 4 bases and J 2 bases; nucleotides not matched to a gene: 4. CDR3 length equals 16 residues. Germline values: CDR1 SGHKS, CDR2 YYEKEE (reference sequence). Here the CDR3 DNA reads TGTGCCAGCAGCGGCGGGACTAGCGGGCCCTACAATGAGCAGTTCTTC. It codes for CASSGGTSGPYNEQFF.

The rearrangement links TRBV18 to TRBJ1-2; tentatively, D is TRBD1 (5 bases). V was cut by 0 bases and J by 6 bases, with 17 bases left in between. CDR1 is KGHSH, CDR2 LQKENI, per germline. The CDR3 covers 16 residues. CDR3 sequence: CASSPPRDGAEDGYTF. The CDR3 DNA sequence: TGTGCCAGCTCACCACCGCGGGACGGGGCGGAGGATGGCTACACCTTC.

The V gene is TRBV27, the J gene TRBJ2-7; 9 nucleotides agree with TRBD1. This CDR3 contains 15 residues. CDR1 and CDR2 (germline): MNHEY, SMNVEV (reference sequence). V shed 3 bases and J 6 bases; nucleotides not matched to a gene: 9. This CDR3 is CASSLEKGTGFEQYF. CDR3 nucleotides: TGTGCCAGCAGTTTGGAGAAGGGGACAGGGTTCGAGCAGTACTTC.

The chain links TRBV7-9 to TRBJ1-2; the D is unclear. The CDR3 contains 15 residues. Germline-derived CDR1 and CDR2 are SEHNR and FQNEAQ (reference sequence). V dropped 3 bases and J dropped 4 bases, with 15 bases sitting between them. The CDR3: CASSFGREGSYGYTF. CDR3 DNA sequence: TGTGCCAGCAGCTTCGGCCGGGAGGGTTCCTATGGCTACACCTTC. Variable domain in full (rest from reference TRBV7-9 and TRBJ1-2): DTGVSQNPRHKITKRGQNVTFRCDPISEHNRLYWYRQTLGQGPEFLTYFQNEAQLEKSRLLSDRFSAERPKGSFSTLEIQRTEQGDSAMYLCASSFGREGSYGYTFGSGTRLTVV.

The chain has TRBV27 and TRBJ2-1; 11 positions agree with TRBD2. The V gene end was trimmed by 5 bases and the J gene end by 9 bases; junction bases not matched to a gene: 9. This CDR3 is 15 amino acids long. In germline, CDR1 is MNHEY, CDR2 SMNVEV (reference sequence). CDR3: CASSRPSGGWSEQFF. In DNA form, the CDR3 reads TGTGCCAGCAGTCGCCCTAGCGGGGGGTGGAGTGAGCAGTTCTTC.

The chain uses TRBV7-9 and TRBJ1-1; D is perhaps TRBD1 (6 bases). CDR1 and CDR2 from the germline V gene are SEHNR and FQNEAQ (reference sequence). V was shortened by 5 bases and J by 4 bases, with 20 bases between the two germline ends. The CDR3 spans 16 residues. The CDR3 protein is CASSPLRQASFTEAFF. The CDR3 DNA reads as TGTGCCAGCAGCCCCTTACGACAGGCGAGCTTCACTGAAGCTTTCTTT.

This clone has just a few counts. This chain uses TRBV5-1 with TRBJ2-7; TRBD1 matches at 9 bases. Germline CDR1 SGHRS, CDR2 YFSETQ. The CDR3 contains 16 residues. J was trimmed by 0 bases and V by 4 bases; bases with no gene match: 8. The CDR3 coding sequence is TGCGCCAGCAGCCCCCCGGGACAGGGCTACTCCTACGAGCAGTACTTC. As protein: CASSPPGQGYSYEQYF.

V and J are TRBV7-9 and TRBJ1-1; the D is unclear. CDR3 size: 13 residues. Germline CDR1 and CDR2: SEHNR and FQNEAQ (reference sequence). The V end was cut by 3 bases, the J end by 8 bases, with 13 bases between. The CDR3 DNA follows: TGTGCCAGCAGCTTTGGAGACTCAACCGAAGCTTTCTTT. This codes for CASSFGDSTEAFF.